Sequencing of this T cell receptor beta chain was carried out in a study of tumor-infiltrating lymphocytes in primary liver carcinoma. Study as a whole: Enrolled patients were male and female, aged 30 to 69 years. Broader study findings: Tumor-adjacent and tumor-blood pairs shared less of their repertoires than tumor region pairs shared. Tumor top-250-clone fraction significantly exceeded that of blood (p = 0.039).

From approximately 550 ng of total RNA, TCR beta-specific cDNA was reverse-transcribed using a constant-region primer. Three nested multiplex PCR rounds, a slightly modified ARM-PCR, produced the libraries for TCR beta. The first two PCR rounds used TRBV1-TRBV30 forward primers with a C-beta reverse primer, around 10 cycles each. TCRdb redid the calling of the multiplex PCR reads with MiXCR, one entry per CDR3 protein. The data hold about 320,000 distinct CDR3 sequences, with 65% observed a single time. Unsorted whole blood served as the source of blood RNA, and germline DNA was extracted as well. Infection with HBV was chronic in patients; they were treatment-naive. The CDR3 is 13 residues long. From germline, CDR1 is MNHNS and CDR2 SASEGT. This clonotype appeared a single time. Its target is unknown. A read error may be the cause here, since a much bigger clone is one base away.

Sequencing input: peripheral blood. V and J are TRBV6-1 and TRBJ2-7; the D gene could be TRBD1 or TRBD2 (6 bases each). This receptor was taken from a man in his forties or fifties with primary liver carcinoma and hepatitis B virus infection. DNA of the CDR3: TGTACCAGCAGCCGGGGGAGACAGGACGAGCAGTACTTC. Its translation: CTSSRGRQDEQYF.